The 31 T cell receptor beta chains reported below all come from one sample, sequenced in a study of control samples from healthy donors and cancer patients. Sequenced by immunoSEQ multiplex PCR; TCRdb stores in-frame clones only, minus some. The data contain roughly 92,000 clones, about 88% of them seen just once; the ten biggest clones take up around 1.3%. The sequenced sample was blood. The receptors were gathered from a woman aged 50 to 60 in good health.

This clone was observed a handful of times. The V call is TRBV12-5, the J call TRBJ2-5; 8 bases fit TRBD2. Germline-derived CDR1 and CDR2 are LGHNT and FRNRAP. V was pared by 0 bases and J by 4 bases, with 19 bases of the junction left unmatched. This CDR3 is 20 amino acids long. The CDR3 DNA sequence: TGTGCTAGTGGTTTGGTAATACCCCTGGGTCTCGGGGGGGCCGGAGAGACCCAGTACTTC. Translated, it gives CASGLVIPLGLGGAGETQYF.

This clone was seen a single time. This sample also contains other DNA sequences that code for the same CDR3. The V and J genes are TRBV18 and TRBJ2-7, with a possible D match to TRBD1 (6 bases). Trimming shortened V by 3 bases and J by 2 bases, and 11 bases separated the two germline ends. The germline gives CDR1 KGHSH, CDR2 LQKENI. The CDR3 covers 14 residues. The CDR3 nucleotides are TGTGCCAGCTCACCCCAGACAGGAGCCTACGAGCAGTACTTC. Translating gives CASSPQTGAYEQYF.

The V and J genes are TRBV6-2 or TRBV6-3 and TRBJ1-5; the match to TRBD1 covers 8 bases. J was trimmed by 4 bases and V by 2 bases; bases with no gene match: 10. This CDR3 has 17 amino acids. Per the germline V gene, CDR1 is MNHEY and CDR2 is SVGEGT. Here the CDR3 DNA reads TGTGCCAGCAGTTACCTACAAACAGGGGGTGGAAATCAGCCCCAGCATTTT. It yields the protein CASSYLQTGGGNQPQHF.

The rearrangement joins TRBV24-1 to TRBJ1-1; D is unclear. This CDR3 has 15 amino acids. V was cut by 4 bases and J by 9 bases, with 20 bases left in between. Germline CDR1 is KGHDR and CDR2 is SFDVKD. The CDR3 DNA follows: TGTGCCACCAGTGAACCAACCTACAGCCTCACGAAAGCTTTCTTT. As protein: CATSEPTYSLTKAFF.

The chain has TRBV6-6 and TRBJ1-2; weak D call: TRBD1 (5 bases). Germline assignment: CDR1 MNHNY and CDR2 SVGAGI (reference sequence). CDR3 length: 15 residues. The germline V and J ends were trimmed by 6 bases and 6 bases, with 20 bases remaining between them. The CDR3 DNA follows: TGTGCCAGCAGAACCCGACCAGGTTCGGGGGATGGCTACACCTTC. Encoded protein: CASRTRPGSGDGYTF.

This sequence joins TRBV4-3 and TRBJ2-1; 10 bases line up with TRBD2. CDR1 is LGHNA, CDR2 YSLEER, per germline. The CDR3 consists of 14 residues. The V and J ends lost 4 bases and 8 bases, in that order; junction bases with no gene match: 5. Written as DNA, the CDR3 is TGCGCCAGCAGCCCCCTAGCGGGGGTCGATGAGCAGTTCTTC. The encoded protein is CASSPLAGVDEQFF.

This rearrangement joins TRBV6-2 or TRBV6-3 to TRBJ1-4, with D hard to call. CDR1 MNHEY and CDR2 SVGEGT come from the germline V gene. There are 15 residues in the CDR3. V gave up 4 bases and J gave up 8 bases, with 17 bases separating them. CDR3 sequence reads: CASSLRGVRGEKLFF. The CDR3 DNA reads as TGTGCCAGCAGTTTACGTGGGGTTAGAGGGGAAAAACTGTTTTTT.

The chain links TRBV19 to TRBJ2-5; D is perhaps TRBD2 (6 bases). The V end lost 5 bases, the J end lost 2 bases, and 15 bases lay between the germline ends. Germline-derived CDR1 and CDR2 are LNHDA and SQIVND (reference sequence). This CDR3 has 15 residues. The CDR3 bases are TGTGCCAGTAGTCCGTACGGGGCGGGGCAAGAGACCCAGTACTTC. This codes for CASSPYGAGQETQYF. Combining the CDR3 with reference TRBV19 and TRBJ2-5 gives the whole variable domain DGGITQSPKYLFRKEGQNVTLSCEQNLNHDAMYWYRQDPGQGLRLIYYSQIVNDFQKGDIAEGYSVSREKKESFPLTVTSAQKNPTAFYLCASSPYGAGQETQYFGPGTRLLVL.

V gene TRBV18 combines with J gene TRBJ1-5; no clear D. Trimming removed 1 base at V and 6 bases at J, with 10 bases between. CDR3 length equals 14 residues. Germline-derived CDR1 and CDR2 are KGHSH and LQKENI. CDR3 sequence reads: CASSPRIESQPQHF. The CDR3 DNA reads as TGTGCCAGCTCACCACGGATTGAGTCTCAGCCCCAGCATTTT. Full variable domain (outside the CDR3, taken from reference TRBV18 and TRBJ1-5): NAGVMQNPRHLVRRRGQEARLRCSPMKGHSHVYWYRQLPEEGLKFMVYLQKENIIDESGMPKERFSAEFPKEGPSILRIQQVVRGDSAAYFCASSPRIESQPQHFGDGTRLSIL.

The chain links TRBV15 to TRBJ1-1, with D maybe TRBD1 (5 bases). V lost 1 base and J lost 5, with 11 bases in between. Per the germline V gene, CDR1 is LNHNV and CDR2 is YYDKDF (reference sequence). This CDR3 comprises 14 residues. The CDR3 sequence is CATSRAGLETEAFF. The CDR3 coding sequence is TGTGCCACCAGCAGAGCGGGGCTTGAAACTGAAGCTTTCTTT.

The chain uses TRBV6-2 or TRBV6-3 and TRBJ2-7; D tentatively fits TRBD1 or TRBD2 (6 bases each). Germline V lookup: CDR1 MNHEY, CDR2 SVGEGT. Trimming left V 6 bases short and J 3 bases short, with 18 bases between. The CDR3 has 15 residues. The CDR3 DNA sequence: TGTGCCAGCAGCCAGGAGGGCGCGGGACACTACGAGCAGTACTTC. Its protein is CASSQEGAGHYEQYF.

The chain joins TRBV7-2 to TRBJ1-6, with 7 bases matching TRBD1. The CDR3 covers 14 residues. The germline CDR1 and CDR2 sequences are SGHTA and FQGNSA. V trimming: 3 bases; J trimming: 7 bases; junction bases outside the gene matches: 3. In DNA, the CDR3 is TGTGCCAGCAGCTTGACAGGGTACAATTCACCCCTCCACTTT. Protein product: CASSLTGYNSPLHF.

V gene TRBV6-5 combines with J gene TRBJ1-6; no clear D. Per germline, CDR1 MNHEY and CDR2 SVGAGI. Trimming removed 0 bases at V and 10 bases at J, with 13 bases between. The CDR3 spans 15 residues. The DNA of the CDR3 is TGTGCCAGCAGTTACTCGACCGGGTTCCAATCACCCCTCCACTTT. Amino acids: CASSYSTGFQSPLHF.

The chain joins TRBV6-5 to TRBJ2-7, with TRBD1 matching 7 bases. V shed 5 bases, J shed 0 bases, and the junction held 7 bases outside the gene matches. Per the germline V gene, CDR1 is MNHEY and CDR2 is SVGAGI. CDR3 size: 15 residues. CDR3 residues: CASSPGTASSYEQYF. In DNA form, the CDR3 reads TGTGCCAGCAGTCCCGGGACAGCAAGCTCCTACGAGCAGTACTTC.

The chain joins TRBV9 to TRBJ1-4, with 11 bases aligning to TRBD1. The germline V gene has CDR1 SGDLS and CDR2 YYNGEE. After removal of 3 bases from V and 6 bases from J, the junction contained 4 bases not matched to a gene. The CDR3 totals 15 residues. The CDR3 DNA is TGTGCCAGCAGCGGGACAGGGGGCGAATATGAAAAACTGTTTTTT. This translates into CASSGTGGEYEKLFF. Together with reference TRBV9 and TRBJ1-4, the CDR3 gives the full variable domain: DSGVTQTPKHLITATGQRVTLRCSPRSGDLSVYWYQQSLDQGLQFLIQYYNGEERAKGNILERFSAQQFPDLHSELNLSSLELGDSALYFCASSGTGGEYEKLFFGSGTQLSVL.

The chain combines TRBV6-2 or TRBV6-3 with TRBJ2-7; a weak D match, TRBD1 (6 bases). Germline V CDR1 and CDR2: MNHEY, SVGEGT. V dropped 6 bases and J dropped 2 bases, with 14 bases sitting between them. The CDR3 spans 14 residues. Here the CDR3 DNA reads TGTGCCAGCAGCCTACTCCGGGACACCTACGAGCAGTACTTC. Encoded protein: CASSLLRDTYEQYF.

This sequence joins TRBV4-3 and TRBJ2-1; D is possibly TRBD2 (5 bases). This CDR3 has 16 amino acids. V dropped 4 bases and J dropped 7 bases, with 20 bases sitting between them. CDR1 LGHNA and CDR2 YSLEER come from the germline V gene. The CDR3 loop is CASSPLRGSASNEQFF. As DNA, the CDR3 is TGCGCCAGCAGCCCCCTAAGAGGGAGCGCCTCGAATGAGCAGTTCTTC.

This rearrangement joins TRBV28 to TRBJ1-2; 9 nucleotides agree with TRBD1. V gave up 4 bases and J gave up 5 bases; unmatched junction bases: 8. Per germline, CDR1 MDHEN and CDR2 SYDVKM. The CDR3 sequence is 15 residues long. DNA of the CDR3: TGTGCCAGCAGTTCCACCGGGACAGGGCAGTATGGCTACACCTTC. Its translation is CASSSTGTGQYGYTF.

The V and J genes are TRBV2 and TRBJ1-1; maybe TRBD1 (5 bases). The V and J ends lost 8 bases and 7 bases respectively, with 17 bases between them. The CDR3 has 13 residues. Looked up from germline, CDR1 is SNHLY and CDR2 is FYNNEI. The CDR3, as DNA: TGTGCCAGCTATAAAGTGAGGGGCTTTGAAGCTTTCTTT. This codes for CASYKVRGFEAFF.

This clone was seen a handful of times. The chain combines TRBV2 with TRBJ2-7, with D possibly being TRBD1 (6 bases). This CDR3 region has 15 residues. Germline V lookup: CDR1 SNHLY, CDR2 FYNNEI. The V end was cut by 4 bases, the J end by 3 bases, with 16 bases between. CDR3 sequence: CASSVDSGGNYEQYF. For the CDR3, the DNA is TGTGCCAGCAGTGTGGACAGTGGAGGAAACTACGAGCAGTACTTC.

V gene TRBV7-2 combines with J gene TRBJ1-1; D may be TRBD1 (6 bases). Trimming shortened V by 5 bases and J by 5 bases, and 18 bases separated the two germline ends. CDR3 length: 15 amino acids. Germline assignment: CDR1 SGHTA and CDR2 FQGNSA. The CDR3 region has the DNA TGTGCCAGCAGCCCGACCAGGGACATCGGGACTGAAGCTTTCTTT. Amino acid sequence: CASSPTRDIGTEAFF.

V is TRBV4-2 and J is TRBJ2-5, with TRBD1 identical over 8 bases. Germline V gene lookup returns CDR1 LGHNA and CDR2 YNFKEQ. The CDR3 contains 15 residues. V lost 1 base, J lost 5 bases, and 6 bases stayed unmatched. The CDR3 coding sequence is TGTGCCAGCAGCCAAGCGGCGGACAGGGCGGAGACCCAGTACTTC. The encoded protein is CASSQAADRAETQYF.

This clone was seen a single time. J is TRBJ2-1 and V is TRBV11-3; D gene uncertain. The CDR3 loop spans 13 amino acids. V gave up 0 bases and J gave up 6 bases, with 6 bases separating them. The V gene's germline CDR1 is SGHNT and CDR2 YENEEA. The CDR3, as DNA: TGTGCCAGCAGCTTAGAAACCTTCAATGAGCAGTTCTTC. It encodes CASSLETFNEQFF. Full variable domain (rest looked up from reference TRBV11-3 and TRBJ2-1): EAGVVQSPRYKIIEKKQPVAFWCNPISGHNTLYWYLQNLGQGPELLIRYENEEAVDDSQLPKDRFSAERLKGVDSTLKIQPAELGDSAVYLCASSLETFNEQFFGPGTRLTVL.

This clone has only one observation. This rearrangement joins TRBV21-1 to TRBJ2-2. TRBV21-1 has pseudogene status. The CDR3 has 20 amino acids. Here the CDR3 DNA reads TGTGCCAGCAGCAAAGCGGAGTGGGTAGGGGGGAGCCTAAACACCGGGGAGCTGTTTTTT. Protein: CASSKAEWVGGSLNTGELFF.

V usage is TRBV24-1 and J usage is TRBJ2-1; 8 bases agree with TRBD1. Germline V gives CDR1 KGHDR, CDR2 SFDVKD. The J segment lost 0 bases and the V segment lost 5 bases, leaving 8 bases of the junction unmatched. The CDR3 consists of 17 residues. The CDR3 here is CATSGRGPLSSYNEQFF. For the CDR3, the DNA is TGTGCCACCAGTGGCAGGGGGCCCCTGAGCTCCTACAATGAGCAGTTCTTC.

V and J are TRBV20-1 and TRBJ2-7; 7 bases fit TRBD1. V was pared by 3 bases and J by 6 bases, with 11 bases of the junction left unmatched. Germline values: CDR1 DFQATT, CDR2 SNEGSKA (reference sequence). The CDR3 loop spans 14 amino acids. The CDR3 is CSASPPTGSGEQYF. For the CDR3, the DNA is TGCAGTGCTAGTCCCCCGACAGGGTCCGGCGAGCAGTACTTC.

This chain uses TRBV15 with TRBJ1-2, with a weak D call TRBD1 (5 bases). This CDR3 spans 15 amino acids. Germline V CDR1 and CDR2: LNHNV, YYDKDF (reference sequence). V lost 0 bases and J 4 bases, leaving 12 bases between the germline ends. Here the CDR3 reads CATSRDSGYSYGYTF. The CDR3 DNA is TGTGCCACCAGCAGAGACTCAGGGTATTCCTATGGCTACACCTTC.

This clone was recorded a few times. In nucleotides, the CDR3 is TGTGCCACGAAGCGACAGGGGGATCACGGGGAGCTGTTTTTT. Its protein product is CATKRQGDHGELFF. The chain joins TRBV6-6 to TRBJ2-2; 9 positions agree with TRBD1. The V gene's germline CDR1 is MNHNY and CDR2 SVGAGI (reference sequence). V lost 10 bases, J lost 7 bases, and 10 bases stayed unmatched. This CDR3 contains 14 residues.

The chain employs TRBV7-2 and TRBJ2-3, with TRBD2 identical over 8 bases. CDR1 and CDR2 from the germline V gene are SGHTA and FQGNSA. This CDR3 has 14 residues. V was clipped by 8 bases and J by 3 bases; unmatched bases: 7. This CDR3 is CASRGLVDTDTQYF. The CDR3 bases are TGTGCCAGCCGGGGACTAGTCGATACAGATACGCAGTATTTT.

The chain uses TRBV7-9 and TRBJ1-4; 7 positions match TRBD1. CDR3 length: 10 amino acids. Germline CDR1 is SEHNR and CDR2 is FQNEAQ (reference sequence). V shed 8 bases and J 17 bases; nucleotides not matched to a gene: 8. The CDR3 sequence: CASGDSTPFF. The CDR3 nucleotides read TGTGCCAGCGGGGACAGCACCCCTTTTTTT.

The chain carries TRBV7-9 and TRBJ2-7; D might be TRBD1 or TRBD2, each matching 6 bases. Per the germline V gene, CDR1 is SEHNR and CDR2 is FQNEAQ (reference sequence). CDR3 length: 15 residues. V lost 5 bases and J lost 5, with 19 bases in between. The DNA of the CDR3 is TGTGCCAGCAGCGAGGGGGGTTCTAGCAGCGACGAGCAGTACTTC. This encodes CASSEGGSSSDEQYF. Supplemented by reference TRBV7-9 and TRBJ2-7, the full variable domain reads DTGVSQNPRHKITKRGQNVTFRCDPISEHNRLYWYRQTLGQGPEFLTYFQNEAQLEKSRLLSDRFSAERPKGSFSTLEIQRTEQGDSAMYLCASSEGGSSSDEQYFGPGTRLTVT.